The present TCR beta chain was sequenced within a study of early T cells in non-severe SARS-CoV-2 infection. Study as a whole: Whole-blood bulk RNA, unsorted, was sequenced, and chains were unpaired. Broader study findings: Using VDJdb, the matching emphasized anti-spike CD8 responses while missing private and CD4 specificities.

Trimming cost V 2 bases and J 2 bases, with 16 bases left between them. Germline V CDR1 and CDR2: DFQATT, SNEGSKA (reference sequence). The CDR3 length is 15 residues. This clonotype was picked up many times. Its cognate antigen is unknown. TCRdb reprocessed the 5' RACE reads via MiXCR and lists one record per CDR3 protein. Of about 67,000 distinct CDR3 sequences in the sample, roughly 10% are singletons; the top ten hold about 4.1%. The chain combines TRBV20-1 with TRBJ2-7; D is unresolved. Sequenced material: whole blood. The receptor was derived from an adult who was a healthcare worker with PCR-confirmed SARS-CoV-2 infection or an uninfected control (not recorded which). The CDR3, as DNA: TGCAGTGCTAGATCGGCGGCAAGAGCGACCTACGAGCAGTACTTC. Its protein is CSARSAARATYEQYF.